This T cell receptor (beta chain) was retrieved from a study of blood T cell repertoires in COVID-19. Study at large: Some COVID-19 samples were acute and others convalescent; all came from the United States, Italy and Spain.

Authors' data handling: Reference gene primers were amplified, and this amplification served to estimate nucleated cell counts. The table came from immunoSEQ multiplex PCR; TCRdb's copy has only in-frame clones and leaves some out. V, J and clone size are taken as reported in that table, and D and trimming were inferred from the DNA itself. In the table there are about 280,000 clones, around nine tenths of which are singletons. V gave up 2 bases and J gave up 8 bases; unmatched junction bases: 8. Germline V gives CDR1 SGHTA, CDR2 FQGTGA. The CDR3 runs 15 residues. The chain couples TRBV7-3 to TRBJ2-1, with 8 bases matching TRBD2. The receptor was derived from a woman aged 55 to 70 who had recovered from COVID-19. The sequenced material came from PBMCs or T cells enriched from blood (not recorded which). CDR3: CASSLGGRPLDEQFF. The CDR3, as DNA: TGTGCCAGCAGCTTAGGCGGGAGGCCCTTGGATGAGCAGTTCTTC.